The source of this T cell receptor (beta chain) is a study of regulatory T cells in long-lasting Graves disease (dated by TCRdb to the early 2020s). The study in broad terms: Antithyroid drugs had been taken for less than 3 months by newly diagnosed Graves' disease patients. Peripheral blood TCR sequencing and RNA sequencing compared persistent Graves' disease patients with newly diagnosed Graves' disease patients. A total of about 33 samples underwent TCR sequencing, from around 13 patients with persistent Graves' disease and 20 or so patients with newly diagnosed Graves' disease. The study took place in China and was registered as a clinical trial. Results and caveats for the whole study, not just this receptor: As a limitation, the authors acknowledged that the small sample size may reduce accuracy. Preferential use of TRBV28, TRBJ1-2 and TRBJ2-5 was observed in persistent disease, whereas TRBV20-1 and TRBJ2-1 were favored in newly diagnosed disease. Persistent Graves' disease patients showed lower TCR Shannon entropy and fewer highly expanded clones than newly diagnosed patients, suggesting clonal expansion. More public clonotypes were shared among persistent patients (under 3,000) than among newly diagnosed patients (under 1,000). Sequencing and analysis were limited to the TCR beta chain. Peripheral blood alone was examined, since thyroid tissue, which constituted the primary lesion, could not be accessed.

As to this clonotype: Its recognized antigen is unknown. There are no base qualities to consult, and no much larger clone falls within one base.

The CDR3 runs 18 residues from the cysteine to the phenylalanine. Only the CDR3 part of the read is kept: 54 bases, read in frame from the first base. Via the germline V gene, CDR1 is SGHRS and CDR2 YFSETQ. A distance of 29 bases separates the germline ends of V and J, which lose 4 bases and 6 bases respectively. Library creation used multiplex PCR. TCRdb shows the sequencer as Illumina HiSeq 4000. To build TCR beta libraries, CDR3 regions were amplified by Arm-PCR using iRepertoire HTBI primers. Before sequencing, the PCR products went through gel purification. The source study handled its data this way. A total of roughly 65 TRBV and 14 TRBJ segments were identified across samples and were used for gene usage analysis of CDR3 amino acid clonotypes. Filtered high-quality paired reads were merged into contigs using COPE and FqMerger. BLAST was used to align contigs to the IMGT TRBV, TRBD and TRBJ reference genes, and CDR3 was defined following IMGT. Clonotypes above 0.1% frequency were classified as highly expanded clones. Shannon entropy served as the measure of repertoire diversity, while the Gini coefficient captured V-J evenness. Public clonotypes were defined as clonotypes shared by more than one individual. TCRdb applied fastp at Q25 and MiXCR to the public reads, then kept only in-frame beta chains. Rows merge per CDR3 protein into single entries with the most common DNA and genes. These V and J calls originate from TCRdb's pipeline instead of the authors' own analysis. The sample table records around 500,000 distinct CDR3 sequences; roughly 14% of these occur just once. The ten largest account for about 10% of the sample.

The sample's time point label, in plain terms: newly diagnosed GD, antithyroid drugs for less than 3 months. For both TCR sequencing and RNA sequencing, RNA was extracted from PBMCs using TRIzol. The diagnosis of Graves' disease followed American Thyroid Association guidelines. Patients for the study were recruited at an endocrinology department in Xi'an, China. Each patient gave approximately 9 milliliters of peripheral blood, collected in an EDTA anticoagulant tube. Ficoll Paque Plus density gradient separation was used to isolate PBMCs, and no further T cell sorting was done. RNA quality was checked with an Agilent 2100 Bioanalyzer and agarose gel, and concentration with a NanoDrop 2000. This sample also appeared in a second study, on T cells in Graves' hyperthyroidism and ophthalmopathy. Looking at the second paper: Stable Graves' hyperthyroidism was defined as the absence of progression to ophthalmopathy over 18 months of follow-up. Hyperthyroidism patients were newly diagnosed, with disease duration under 2 months, and aged 18 to 65 years. Any patient with an uncontrolled infection, another autoimmune disease, pregnancy or lactation was excluded. Clinical symptoms, serum thyroxine and TRAb, thyroid ultrasound, and orbital computed tomography formed the basis for the diagnoses. For the first round of RT-PCR on the TCR CDR3, the HTBI primer set was used together with the Qiagen OneStep RT-PCR kit. Most expanded thyroid clonotypes (frequency above 0.001) were also found in blood, which suggests that blood repertoires may mirror thyroid immune responses. A 13 V-J signature model separated ophthalmopathy from stable hyperthyroidism, with roughly 88% sensitivity and roughly 84% specificity in cross-validation and 80%/75% in testing. In validation, the model predicted progression to ophthalmopathy with 65% to 71% sensitivity and roughly 72% specificity, a median of approximately 6.5 months before onset. To identify TCR V-J signatures that set the groups apart, the researchers used a discovery cohort of 100 patients, made up of under 45 with Graves' ophthalmopathy and approximately 57 with stable Graves' hyperthyroidism. Prospective prediction of ophthalmopathy was tested in an independent validation cohort consisting of 18 hyperthyroidism patients and some 15 patients who later progressed to ophthalmopathy. The roughly 99 discovery patients were divided at random into training and test sets in a 7:3 ratio. Thyroid tissue and blood T-cell repertoires from several Graves' hyperthyroidism patients were also compared in the study. After sampling, hyperthyroidism patients received methimazole starting at 30 mg daily, and ophthalmopathy patients received high-dose intravenous methylprednisolone. A second multiplex PCR round built the libraries, followed by size selection and purification. The libraries were sequenced on an Illumina HiSeq2000 using paired-end 100 bp reads. SOAPnuke was used to process the raw data, removing reads that contained adapters or uncalled bases, had a mean Phred below 15, or lacked an exact match to the constant primer or identifier. High-quality paired reads were merged using COPE v1.2.5, and each unique nucleotide sequence was defined as a clonotype. Clonotypes were aligned to IMGT TRBV, TRBD and TRBJ reference segments using MiTCR v1.1. The analysis included only V-J combinations with a frequency above 0.0001, which together covered 99% to 99.2% of the repertoires. A TCS score was defined as the ratio of F50 (clonal expansion) to E x V (chaos), with BLOSUM62-based TCRdist applied between CDR3 peptides within each V-J. Welch's t-statistics and random forest reduced fewer than 600 V-J features to 10 to 15, which were used in a naive Bayes classifier (R e1071). No statistical method was used to fix the sample size in advance, and group allocation was not hidden from the investigators. The paper describes TCR Vbeta CDR3 sequencing of 135 peripheral blood samples, made up of roughly 45 ophthalmopathy patients, around 78 hyperthyroidism patients and approximately 17 progressor patients.

The V gene is TRBV5-1 and the J gene is TRBJ2-7, with the D call tentatively TRBD1 or TRBD2, each fitting 5 bases. The TCR comes from a man under 40 with Graves disease. Donor details come from another sample of the same person, matched by shared clones. The source material was peripheral blood mononuclear cells (PBMCs), sampled at new diagnosis, from a patient treated with antithyroid drugs. The DNA is as follows: TGCGCCAGCAGCGGCTATGGGGCCGGGGCCAACTCCTTCTCCGAGCAGTACTTC. It codes for CASSGYGAGANSFSEQYF.